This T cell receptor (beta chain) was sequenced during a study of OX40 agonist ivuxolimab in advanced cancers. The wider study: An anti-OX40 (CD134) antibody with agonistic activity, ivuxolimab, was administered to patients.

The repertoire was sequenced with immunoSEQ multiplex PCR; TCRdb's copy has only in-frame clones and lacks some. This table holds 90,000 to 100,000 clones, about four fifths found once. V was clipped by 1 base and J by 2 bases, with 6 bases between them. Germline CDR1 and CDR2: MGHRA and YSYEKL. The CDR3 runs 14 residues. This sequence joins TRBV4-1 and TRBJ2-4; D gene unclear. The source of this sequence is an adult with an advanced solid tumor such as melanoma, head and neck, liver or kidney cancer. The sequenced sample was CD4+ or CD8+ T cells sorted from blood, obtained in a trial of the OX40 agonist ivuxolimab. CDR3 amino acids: CASSQVASKNIQYF. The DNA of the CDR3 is TGCGCCAGCAGCCAAGTAGCCTCCAAAAACATTCAGTACTTC.